These 24 T cell receptor beta chains were sequenced from one sample in a study of blood T cell repertoires in COVID-19. Some clones are missing from TCRdb's copy, which holds only in-frame ones; the method was immunoSEQ multiplex PCR. The data contain roughly 230,000 clones, approximately 84% of them singletons. Sequencing was carried out using PBMCs or T cells enriched from blood (not recorded which). These TCRs come from a woman aged 45-65 years who had been exposed to COVID-19.

The chain uses TRBV25-1 and TRBJ1-4, with D unclear. With 1 base removed from V and 8 bases from J, the gap between germline ends came to 14 bases. The CDR3 contains 15 residues. Germline assignment: CDR1 MGHDK and CDR2 SYGVNS. CDR3 nucleotides: TGTGCCAGCAGTGAATCAGAATTCGGGTGGGAAAAACTGTTTTTT. Encoded protein: CASSESEFGWEKLFF.

This chain uses TRBV3-1 (or the pseudogene TRBV3-2) with TRBJ1-3, with D possibly being TRBD1 (6 bases). The germline CDR1 and CDR2 sequences are LGHDT and YNNKEL (reference sequence). The CDR3 is 16 residues long. V lost 4 bases and J 8 bases, leaving 21 bases between the germline ends. This chain's CDR3 is CASSPGGQGKFYTIYF. DNA of the CDR3: TGTGCCAGCAGCCCCGGGGGGCAGGGTAAATTTTACACCATATATTTT.

This clone was detected a few times. This chain connects TRBV3-1 (or the pseudogene TRBV3-2) to TRBJ2-7; a possible D gene is TRBD2 (6 bases). CDR3 length: 13 residues. Germline CDR1 LGHDT, CDR2 YNNKEL (reference sequence). V was pared by 0 bases and J by 6 bases, with 9 bases between. CDR3 DNA sequence: TGTGCCAGCAGCCAAGATGGGGGGACCGAGCAGTACTTC. Its translation: CASSQDGGTEQYF.

This rearrangement joins TRBV5-1 to TRBJ1-1, with 7 bases that match TRBD1. CDR1 is SGHRS and CDR2 is YFSETQ in the germline V gene. J lost 7 bases, V lost 3 bases, and 9 bases had no gene match. This CDR3 comprises 14 residues. CDR3 sequence (DNA): TGCGCCAGCAGCTCCCTACGACAGGGTGGTGAAGCTTTCTTT. Amino acid sequence: CASSSLRQGGEAFF.

The V call is TRBV6-2 or TRBV6-3, the J call TRBJ2-2; 8 bases align to TRBD1. The V gene end was trimmed by 5 bases and the J gene end by 7 bases; junction bases not matched to a gene: 9. This CDR3 spans 15 amino acids. Per the germline V gene, CDR1 is MNHEY and CDR2 is SVGEGT. DNA for the CDR3: TGTGCCAGCAGTCGACGGACAGGGAGAGGCGGGGAGCTGTTTTTT. The encoded protein is CASSRRTGRGGELFF.

The V gene is TRBV28, the J gene TRBJ1-1; D gene uncertain. The V end was cut by 4 bases, the J end by 8 bases, with 11 bases between. Germline values: CDR1 MDHEN, CDR2 SYDVKM. The CDR3 runs 12 residues. DNA of the CDR3: TGTGCCAGCAGTTGGGAGAGAAAAGAAGCTTTCTTT. It yields the protein CASSWERKEAFF.

The V and J genes are TRBV5-4 and TRBJ2-1, with TRBD2 identical over 9 bases. CDR1 and CDR2 (germline): SGHNT, YYREEE (reference sequence). J gave up 7 bases and V 9 bases, and 17 bases lay outside the gene matches. This CDR3 comprises 16 residues. The CDR3 region has the DNA TGTGCCACCTCACTGCGGGGCGGGGGGGCCGGAAATGAGCAGTTCTTC. Residues: CATSLRGGGAGNEQFF.

The genes are TRBV19 and TRBJ1-5, with TRBD1 as a possible D gene (5 bases). Germline V gene lookup returns CDR1 LNHDA and CDR2 SQIVND (reference sequence). This CDR3 comprises 15 residues. V was cut by 9 bases and J by 2 bases, with 17 bases left in between. The CDR3 DNA reads as TGTGCCAGCGAAGTCGGGGGTGGCGGCAATCAGCCCCAGCATTTT. Translation gives CASEVGGGGNQPQHF.

The chain uses TRBV15 and TRBJ2-5; D may be TRBD1 (5 bases). This CDR3 comprises 15 residues. Between the trimmed V and J ends, which lost 7 bases and 3 bases, there was a span of 18 bases. Germline V lookup: CDR1 LNHNV, CDR2 YYDKDF (reference sequence). The CDR3 DNA is TGTGCCACCAACCAGGGCCAGCTTGGAAAAGAGACCCAGTACTTC. It yields the protein CATNQGQLGKETQYF.

The chain employs TRBV5-1 and TRBJ1-2; TRBD1 might be the D (6 bases). This CDR3 contains 15 residues. Germline V CDR1 and CDR2: SGHRS, YFSETQ. The V end lost 3 bases, the J end lost 8 bases, and 20 bases lay between the germline ends. The CDR3 loop is CASSYRGANVEGYTF. The CDR3 coding sequence is TGCGCCAGCAGCTACCGGGGGGCAAACGTGGAAGGCTACACCTTC. Drawing the rest from reference TRBV5-1 and TRBJ1-2, the complete variable domain is KAGVTQTPRYLIKTRGQQVTLSCSPISGHRSVSWYQQTPGQGLQFLFEYFSETQRNKGNFPGRFSGRQFSNSRSEMNVSTLELGDSALYLCASSYRGANVEGYTFGSGTRLTVV.

This chain connects TRBV12-3 or TRBV12-4 to TRBJ1-1; D gene uncertain. This CDR3 region has 13 residues. Trimming took 7 bases from V and 5 from J, leaving 14 bases between them. CDR3 DNA: TGTGCCAGCACCCCGCACGGGAGAACTGAAGCTTTCTTT. It translates to CASTPHGRTEAFF.

The V and J genes are TRBV12-3 or TRBV12-4 and TRBJ1-2; D is unresolved. V lost 0 bases and J lost 4, with 6 bases in between. CDR3 size: 13 residues. CDR3 in DNA: TGTGCCAGCAGTTTAGCCGTATTCTATGGCTACACCTTC. It yields the protein CASSLAVFYGYTF.

This rearrangement joins TRBV6-5 to TRBJ1-1; D uncertain. This CDR3 spans 12 amino acids. Trimming removed 5 bases at V and 9 bases at J, with 13 bases between. Germline loops: CDR1 MNHEY, CDR2 SVGAGI. CDR3 bases: TGTGCCAGCAGTCCCCACCGGGAGAAAGCTTTCTTT. Translation: CASSPHREKAFF.

V and J are TRBV5-4 and TRBJ2-6, with D maybe TRBD2 (6 bases). Germline CDR1 reads SGHNT; CDR2 reads YYREEE (reference sequence). This CDR3 has 13 residues. V lost 3 bases and J 14 bases, leaving 15 bases between the germline ends. This chain's CDR3 is CASSSRDSKLLTF. In DNA, the CDR3 is TGTGCCAGCAGCTCCCGGGACTCCAAGCTCCTGACTTTC.

J is TRBJ1-1 and V is TRBV6-5; tentative D call: TRBD1 (5 bases). V gave up 2 bases and J gave up 6 bases, with 16 bases separating them. This CDR3 is 15 amino acids long. The germline CDR1 and CDR2 sequences are MNHEY and SVGAGI. CDR3 sequence reads: CASSYGGSRQAEAFF. The CDR3 nucleotides are TGTGCCAGCAGTTACGGGGGGTCTAGGCAGGCTGAAGCTTTCTTT.

The J gene is TRBJ1-1, the V gene TRBV30; D gene unclear. Germline CDR1 and CDR2: GTSNPN and SVGIG (reference sequence). The V end was cut by 0 bases, the J end by 5 bases, with 10 bases between. This CDR3 is 13 amino acids long. This CDR3 reads CAWSVSGSTEAFF. The CDR3 region has the DNA TGTGCCTGGAGTGTAAGCGGGTCTACTGAAGCTTTCTTT.

The V call is TRBV7-2, the J call TRBJ1-4, with TRBD1 identical over 8 bases. Trimming took 3 bases from V and 7 from J; bases not matched to a gene: 7. The CDR3 covers 15 residues. Germline CDR1 SGHTA, CDR2 FQGNSA. CDR3 in amino acids: CASSLTGQVTEKLFF. DNA of the CDR3: TGTGCCAGCAGCTTGACGGGACAGGTGACTGAAAAACTGTTTTTT.

In DNA form, the CDR3 reads TGTGCCAGCAGTGGGGCAGGCCCCTCGAAGCCCCAGCATTTT. It codes for CASSGAGPSKPQHF. The chain combines TRBV2 with TRBJ1-5; no firm D call. The CDR3 runs 14 residues. The germline CDR1 and CDR2 sequences are SNHLY and FYNNEI. V was pared by 4 bases and J by 8 bases, with 15 bases between.

The V gene is TRBV18, the J gene TRBJ1-1, with TRBD1 matching 7 bases. The CDR3 has 14 amino acids. The V and J ends lost 4 bases and 1 base, in that order; junction bases with no gene match: 3. The V gene's germline CDR1 is KGHSH and CDR2 LQKENI. CDR3 sequence (DNA): TGTGCCAGCTCACACAGGGGTCAGAACACTGAAGCTTTCTTT. It encodes CASSHRGQNTEAFF.

The chain's CDR3 is CASSDVLETDTQYF. CDR3 nucleotides: TGCGCCAGCAGTGACGTGTTGGAGACAGATACGCAGTATTTT. The genes are TRBV10-2 and TRBJ2-3; D uncertain. Germline-derived CDR1 and CDR2 are WSHSY and SAAADI. This CDR3 region has 14 residues. V lost 3 bases and J 3 bases, leaving 10 bases between the germline ends.

The chain couples TRBV12-3 or TRBV12-4 to TRBJ1-2, with D possibly TRBD1 on 6 matching bases. CDR3 length: 13 amino acids. Trimming left V 6 bases short and J 6 bases short, with 14 bases between. CDR3: CASRQNRENGYTF. CDR3 coding DNA: TGTGCCAGCAGGCAGAACAGGGAGAATGGCTACACCTTC.

This clone was seen only once. CDR3 DNA: TGTGCCAGCAGTTTATATGACACCATATATTTT. Protein sequence: CASSLYDTIYF. The chain uses TRBV12-3 or TRBV12-4 and TRBJ1-3; D not certain. The CDR3 length is 11 residues. Trimming removed 2 bases at V and 8 bases at J, with 4 bases between.

The chain couples TRBV29-1 to TRBJ2-7; tentative D call: TRBD2 (6 bases). CDR1 and CDR2 from the germline V gene are SQVTM and ANQGSEA. The CDR3 has 11 amino acids. Trimming left V 4 bases short and J 4 bases short, with 8 bases between. CDR3 sequence reads: CSVGEAYEQYF. Written as DNA, the CDR3 is TGCAGCGTTGGGGAGGCGTACGAGCAGTACTTC.

The rearrangement uses TRBV20-1 and TRBJ1-1, with D unresolved. The CDR3 covers 11 residues. The germline V gene encodes CDR1 DFQATT and CDR2 SNEGSKA (reference sequence). V was clipped by 8 bases and J by 6 bases, with 13 bases between them. Here the CDR3 DNA reads TGCAGTATCGGGAGAGGATCTGAAGCTTTCTTT. Protein: CSIGRGSEAFF.